This T cell receptor (beta chain) was captured in a study of blood T cell repertoires in COVID-19. Study information: Sources were T cells, B-cell-depleted T cells, or PBMCs; the material itself was cDNA or gDNA.

The repertoire was sequenced with immunoSEQ multiplex PCR; TCRdb's copy has only in-frame clones and lacks some. The sample includes approximately 97,000 clones, 65% to 85% of them seen just once. This CDR3 has 15 residues. CDR1 is SGDLS and CDR2 is YYNGEE in the germline V gene. V lost 5 bases and J 1 base, leaving 15 bases between the germline ends. The gene calls are TRBV9 and TRBJ1-1; a weak D match, TRBD1 (5 bases). The sequence was collected from a man aged 60-69 years with acute or convalescent COVID-19. The specimen sequenced was peripheral blood. The CDR3 region has the DNA TGTGCCAGCAGGGCCGGGGGTGGAGAGAACACTGAAGCTTTCTTT. Residues: CASRAGGGENTEAFF.